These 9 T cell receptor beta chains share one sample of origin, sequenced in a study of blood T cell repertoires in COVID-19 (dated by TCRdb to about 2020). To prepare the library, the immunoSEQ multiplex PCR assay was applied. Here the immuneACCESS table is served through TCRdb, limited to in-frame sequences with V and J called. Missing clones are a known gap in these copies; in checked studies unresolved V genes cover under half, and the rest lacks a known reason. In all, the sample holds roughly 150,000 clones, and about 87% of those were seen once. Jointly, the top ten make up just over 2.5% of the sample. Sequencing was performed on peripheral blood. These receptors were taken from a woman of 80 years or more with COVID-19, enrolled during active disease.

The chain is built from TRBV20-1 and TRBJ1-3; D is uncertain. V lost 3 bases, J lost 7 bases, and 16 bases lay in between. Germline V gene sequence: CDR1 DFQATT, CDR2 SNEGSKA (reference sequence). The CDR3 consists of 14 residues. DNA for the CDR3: TGCAGTGCTAGTTACAGCATGCGGACTAACACCATATATTTT. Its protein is CSASYSMRTNTIYF.

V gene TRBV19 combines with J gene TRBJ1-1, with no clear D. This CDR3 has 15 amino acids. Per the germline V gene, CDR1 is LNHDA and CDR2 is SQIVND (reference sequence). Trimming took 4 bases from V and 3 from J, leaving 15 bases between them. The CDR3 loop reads CASSSFSGGDTEAFF. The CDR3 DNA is TGTGCCAGTAGTAGTTTTAGCGGCGGGGACACTGAAGCTTTCTTT.

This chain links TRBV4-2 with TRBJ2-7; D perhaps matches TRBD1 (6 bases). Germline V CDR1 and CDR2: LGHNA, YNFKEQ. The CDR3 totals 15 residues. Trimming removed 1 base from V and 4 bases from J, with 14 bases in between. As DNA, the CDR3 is TGTGCCAGCAGCCAAGCCGGGACATTTATTTACGAGCAGTACTTC. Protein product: CASSQAGTFIYEQYF.

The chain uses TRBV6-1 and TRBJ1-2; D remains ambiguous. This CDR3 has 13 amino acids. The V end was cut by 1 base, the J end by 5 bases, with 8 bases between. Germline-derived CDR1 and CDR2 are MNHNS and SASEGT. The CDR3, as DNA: TGTGCCAGCAGTGAAGGGCCGCCGTATGGCTACACCTTC. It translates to CASSEGPPYGYTF.

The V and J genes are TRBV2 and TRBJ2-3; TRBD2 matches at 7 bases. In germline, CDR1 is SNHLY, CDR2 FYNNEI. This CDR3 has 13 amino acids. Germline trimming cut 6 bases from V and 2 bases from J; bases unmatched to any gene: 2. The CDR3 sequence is CASRGTNTDTQYF. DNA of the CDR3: TGTGCCAGCAGAGGGACTAACACAGATACGCAGTATTTT.

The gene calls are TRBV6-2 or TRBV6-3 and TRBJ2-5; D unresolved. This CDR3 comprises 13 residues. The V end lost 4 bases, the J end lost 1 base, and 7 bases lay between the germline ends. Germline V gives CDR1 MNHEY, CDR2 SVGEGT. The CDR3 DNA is TGTGCCAGCAGTTCCCTCCCCCAAGAGACCCAGTACTTC. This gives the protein CASSSLPQETQYF.

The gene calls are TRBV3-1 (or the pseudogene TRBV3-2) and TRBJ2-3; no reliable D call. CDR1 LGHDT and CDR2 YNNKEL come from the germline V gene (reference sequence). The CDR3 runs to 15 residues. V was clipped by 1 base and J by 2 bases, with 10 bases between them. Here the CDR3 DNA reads TGTGCCAGCAGCCAAGGAAGAGGAGCCACAGATACGCAGTATTTT. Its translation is CASSQGRGATDTQYF.

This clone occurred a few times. The CDR3, as DNA: TGCGCCAGCAGCTTGGCCGCCGGGGTACATGGCTACACCTTC. This gives the protein CASSLAAGVHGYTF. The chain combines TRBV5-1 with TRBJ1-2; D gene unclear. Trimming cost V 0 bases and J 6 bases, with 12 bases left between them. The germline V gene encodes CDR1 SGHRS and CDR2 YFSETQ. The CDR3 runs 14 residues. Variable domain in full (rest from reference TRBV5-1 and TRBJ1-2): KAGVTQTPRYLIKTRGQQVTLSCSPISGHRSVSWYQQTPGQGLQFLFEYFSETQRNKGNFPGRFSGRQFSNSRSEMNVSTLELGDSALYLCASSLAAGVHGYTFGSGTRLTVV.

CDR3 loop: CASSLKREDQSEQYF. CDR3 nucleotide sequence: TGTGCCAGCAGCCTTAAACGGGAAGATCAGTCCGAGCAGTACTTC. The chain links TRBV3-1 (or the pseudogene TRBV3-2) to TRBJ2-7; a possible D gene is TRBD2 (5 bases). Trimming shortened V by 4 bases and J by 6 bases, and 19 bases separated the two germline ends. Germline V gene lookup returns CDR1 LGHDT and CDR2 YNNKEL (reference sequence). This CDR3 has 15 amino acids.